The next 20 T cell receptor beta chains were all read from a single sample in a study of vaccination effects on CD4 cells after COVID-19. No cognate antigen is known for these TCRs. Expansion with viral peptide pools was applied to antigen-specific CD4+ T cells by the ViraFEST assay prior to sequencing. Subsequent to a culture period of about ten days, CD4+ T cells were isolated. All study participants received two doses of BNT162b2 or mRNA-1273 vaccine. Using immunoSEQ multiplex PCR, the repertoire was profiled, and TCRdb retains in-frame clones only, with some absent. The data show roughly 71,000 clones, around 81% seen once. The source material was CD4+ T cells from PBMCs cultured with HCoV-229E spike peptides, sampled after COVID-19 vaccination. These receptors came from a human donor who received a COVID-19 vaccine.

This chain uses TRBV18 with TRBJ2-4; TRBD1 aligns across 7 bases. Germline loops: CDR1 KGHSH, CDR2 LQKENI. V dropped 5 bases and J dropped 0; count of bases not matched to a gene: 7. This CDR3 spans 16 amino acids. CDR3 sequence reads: CASSYTGDLAKNIQYF. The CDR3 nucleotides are TGTGCCAGCTCATACACAGGGGATTTAGCCAAAAACATTCAGTACTTC.

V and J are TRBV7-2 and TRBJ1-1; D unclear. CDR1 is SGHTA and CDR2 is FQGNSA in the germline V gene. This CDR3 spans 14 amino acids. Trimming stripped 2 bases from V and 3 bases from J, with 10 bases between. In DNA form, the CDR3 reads TGTGCCAGCAGCTTAAGGTGGGGAGACACTGAAGCTTTCTTT. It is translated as CASSLRWGDTEAFF.

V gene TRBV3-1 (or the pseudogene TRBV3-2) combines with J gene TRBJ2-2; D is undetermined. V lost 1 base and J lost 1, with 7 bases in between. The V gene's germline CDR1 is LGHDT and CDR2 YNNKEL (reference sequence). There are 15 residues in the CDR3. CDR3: CASSQGHLNTGELFF. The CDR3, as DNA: TGTGCCAGCAGCCAAGGTCACCTGAACACCGGGGAGCTGTTTTTT.

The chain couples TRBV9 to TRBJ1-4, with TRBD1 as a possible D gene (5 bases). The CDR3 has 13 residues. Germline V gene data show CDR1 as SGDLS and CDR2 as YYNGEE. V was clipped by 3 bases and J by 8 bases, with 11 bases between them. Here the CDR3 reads CASSAGMTEKLFF. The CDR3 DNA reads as TGTGCCAGCAGCGCAGGGATGACCGAAAAACTGTTTTTT.

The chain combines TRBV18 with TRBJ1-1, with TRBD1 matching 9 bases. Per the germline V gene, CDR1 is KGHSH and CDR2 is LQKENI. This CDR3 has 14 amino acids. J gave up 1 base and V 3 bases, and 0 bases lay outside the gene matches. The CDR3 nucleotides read TGTGCCAGCTCACCGGGACAGGGGAACACTGAAGCTTTCTTT. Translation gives CASSPGQGNTEAFF.

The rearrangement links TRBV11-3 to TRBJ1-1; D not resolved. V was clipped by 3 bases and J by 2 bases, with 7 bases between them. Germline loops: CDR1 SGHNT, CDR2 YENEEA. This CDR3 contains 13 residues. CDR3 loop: CASSLGANTEAFF. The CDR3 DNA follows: TGTGCCAGCAGCTTGGGAGCCAACACTGAAGCTTTCTTT.

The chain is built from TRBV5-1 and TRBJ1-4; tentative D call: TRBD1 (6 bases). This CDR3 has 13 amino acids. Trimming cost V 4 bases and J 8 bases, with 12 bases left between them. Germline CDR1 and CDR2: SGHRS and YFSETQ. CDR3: CASSAGVGEKLFF. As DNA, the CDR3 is TGCGCCAGCAGCGCAGGGGTTGGGGAAAAACTGTTTTTT.

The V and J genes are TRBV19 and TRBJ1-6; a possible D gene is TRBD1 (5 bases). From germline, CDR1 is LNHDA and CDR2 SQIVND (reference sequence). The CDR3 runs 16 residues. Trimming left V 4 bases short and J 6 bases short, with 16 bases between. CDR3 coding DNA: TGTGCCAGTAGTAAGGTAGGGGTCGGAAGTAATTCACCCCTCCACTTT. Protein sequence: CASSKVGVGSNSPLHF.

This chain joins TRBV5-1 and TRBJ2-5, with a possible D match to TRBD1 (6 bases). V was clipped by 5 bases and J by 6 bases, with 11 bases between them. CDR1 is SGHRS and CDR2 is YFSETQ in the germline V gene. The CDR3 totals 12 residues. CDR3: CASRGWDKTQYF. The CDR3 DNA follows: TGCGCCAGCAGGGGCTGGGACAAGACCCAGTACTTC.

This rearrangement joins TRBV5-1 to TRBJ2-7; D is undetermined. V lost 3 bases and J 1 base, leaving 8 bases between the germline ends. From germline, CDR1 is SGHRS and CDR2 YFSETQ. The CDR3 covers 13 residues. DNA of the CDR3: TGCGCCAGCAGCTCCGGGCCTTCCTACGAGCAGTACGTC. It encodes CASSSGPSYEQYV.

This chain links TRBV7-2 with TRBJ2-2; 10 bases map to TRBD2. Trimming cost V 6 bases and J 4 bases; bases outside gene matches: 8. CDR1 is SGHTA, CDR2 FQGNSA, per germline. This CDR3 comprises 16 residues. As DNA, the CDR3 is TGTGCCAGCAGTCGGAGCGGGGGGGCTGTCACCGGGGAGCTGTTTTTT. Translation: CASSRSGGAVTGELFF.

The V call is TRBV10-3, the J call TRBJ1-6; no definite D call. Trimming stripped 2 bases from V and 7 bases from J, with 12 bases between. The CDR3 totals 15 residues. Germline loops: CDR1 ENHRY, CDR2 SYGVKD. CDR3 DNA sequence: TGTGCCATCAGTGAGAACACGGCTACGAATTCACCCCTCCACTTT. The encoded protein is CAISENTATNSPLHF.

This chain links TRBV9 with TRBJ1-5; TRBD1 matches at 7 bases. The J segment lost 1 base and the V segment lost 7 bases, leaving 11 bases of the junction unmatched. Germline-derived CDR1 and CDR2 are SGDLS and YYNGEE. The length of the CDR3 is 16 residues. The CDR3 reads CASGRQGTESNQPQHF. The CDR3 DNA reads TGTGCCAGCGGTCGACAGGGAACTGAAAGCAATCAGCCCCAGCATTTT.

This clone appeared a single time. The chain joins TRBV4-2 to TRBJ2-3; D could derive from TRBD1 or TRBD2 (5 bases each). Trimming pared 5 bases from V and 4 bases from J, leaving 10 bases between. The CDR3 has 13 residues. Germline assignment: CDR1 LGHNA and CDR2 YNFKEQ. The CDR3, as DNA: TGTGCCAGCAGCGCACGGGACGCAGATACGCAGTATTTT. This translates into CASSARDADTQYF.

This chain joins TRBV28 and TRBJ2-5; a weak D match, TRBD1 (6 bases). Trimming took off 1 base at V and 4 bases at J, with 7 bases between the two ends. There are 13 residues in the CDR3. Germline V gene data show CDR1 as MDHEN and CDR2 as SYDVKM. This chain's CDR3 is CASSLSGAETQYF. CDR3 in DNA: TGTGCCAGCAGTTTATCAGGGGCAGAGACCCAGTACTTC.

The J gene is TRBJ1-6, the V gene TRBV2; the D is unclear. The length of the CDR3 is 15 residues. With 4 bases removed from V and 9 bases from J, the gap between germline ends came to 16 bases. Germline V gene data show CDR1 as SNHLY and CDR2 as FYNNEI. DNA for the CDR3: TGTGCCAGCAGTGGATACTCGGGCCCTACTTCACCCCTCCACTTT. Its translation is CASSGYSGPTSPLHF.

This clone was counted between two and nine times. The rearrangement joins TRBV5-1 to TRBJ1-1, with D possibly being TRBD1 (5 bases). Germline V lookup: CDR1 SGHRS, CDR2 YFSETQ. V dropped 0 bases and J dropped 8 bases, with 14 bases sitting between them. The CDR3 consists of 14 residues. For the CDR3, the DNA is TGCGCCAGCAGCTTGGGGGTTGGGCAGGGAGAAGCTTTCTTT. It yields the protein CASSLGVGQGEAFF.

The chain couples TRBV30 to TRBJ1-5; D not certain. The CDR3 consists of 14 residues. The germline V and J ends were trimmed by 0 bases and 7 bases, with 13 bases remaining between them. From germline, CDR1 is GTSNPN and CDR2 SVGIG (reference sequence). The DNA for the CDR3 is TGTGCCTGGAGTGTAGAGGGCGGCGGGCAGCCCCAGCATTTT. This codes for CAWSVEGGGQPQHF. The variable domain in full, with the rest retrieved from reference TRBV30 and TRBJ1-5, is SQTIHQWPATLVQPVGSPLSLECTVEGTSNPNLYWYRQAAGRGLQLLFYSVGIGQISSEVPQNLSASRPQDRQFILSSKKLLLSDSGFYLCAWSVEGGGQPQHFGDGTRLSIL.

This CDR3 reads CAWEQGMGTDTQYF. CDR3 in DNA: TGTGCCTGGGAACAGGGGATGGGGACAGATACGCAGTATTTT. V usage is TRBV30 and J usage is TRBJ2-3; 7 nucleotides agree with TRBD1. CDR3 size: 14 residues. In germline, CDR1 is GTSNPN, CDR2 SVGIG (reference sequence). V shed 5 bases, J shed 3 bases, and the junction held 8 bases outside the gene matches.

The CDR3 bases are TGCGCCAGCAGCTTGCTGGGGGCGGGCACCGGGGAGCTGTTTTTT. This translates into CASSLLGAGTGELFF. This sequence joins TRBV5-1 and TRBJ2-2; a possible D gene is TRBD1 (6 bases). Germline V gene data show CDR1 as SGHRS and CDR2 as YFSETQ. This CDR3 spans 15 amino acids. V lost 1 base to trimming and J lost 4 bases, with 11 bases between them.